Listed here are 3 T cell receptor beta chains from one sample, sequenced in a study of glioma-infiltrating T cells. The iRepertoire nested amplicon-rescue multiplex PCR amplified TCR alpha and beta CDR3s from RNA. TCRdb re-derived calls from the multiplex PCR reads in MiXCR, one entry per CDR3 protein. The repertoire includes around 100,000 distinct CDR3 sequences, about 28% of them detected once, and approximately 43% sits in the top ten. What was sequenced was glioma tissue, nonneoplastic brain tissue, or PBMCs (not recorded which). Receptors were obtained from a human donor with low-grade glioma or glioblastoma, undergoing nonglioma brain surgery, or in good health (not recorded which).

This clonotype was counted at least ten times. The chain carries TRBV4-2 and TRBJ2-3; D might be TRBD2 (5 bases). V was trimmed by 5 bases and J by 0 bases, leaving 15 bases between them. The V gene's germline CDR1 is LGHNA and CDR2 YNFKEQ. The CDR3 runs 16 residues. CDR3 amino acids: CASSSRTLRSTDTQYF. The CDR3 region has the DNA TGTGCCAGCAGCTCCCGGACTCTTAGGAGCACAGATACGCAGTATTTT.

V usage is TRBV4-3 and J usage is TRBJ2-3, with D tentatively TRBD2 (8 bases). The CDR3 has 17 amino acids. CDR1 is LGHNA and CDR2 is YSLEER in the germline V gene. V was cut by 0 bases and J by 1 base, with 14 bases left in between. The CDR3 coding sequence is TGCGCCAGCAGCCAAGATAGGGGGCGGGGGGGCACAGATACGCAGTATTTT. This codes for CASSQDRGRGGTDTQYF.

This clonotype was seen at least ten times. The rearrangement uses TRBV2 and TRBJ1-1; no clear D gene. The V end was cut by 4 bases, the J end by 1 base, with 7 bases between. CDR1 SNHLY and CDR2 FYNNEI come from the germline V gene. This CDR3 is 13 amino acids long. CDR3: CASSGARNTEAFF. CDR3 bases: TGTGCCAGCAGTGGGGCGCGGAACACTGAAGCTTTCTTT.